This T cell receptor (beta chain) was profiled in a study of PD-1 blockade in classical Hodgkin lymphoma. The data were produced by immunoSEQ multiplex PCR, yet TCRdb's version contains in-frame clones alone and is incomplete. The sample contains about 21,000 clones, over 70% of which appear only once. Time point meaning: cycle 4 day 1 (C4D1), after 5 to 7 weeks of nivolumab. Each and every patient relapsed after autologous stem cell transplantation, and patients got differing brentuximab vedotin exposure. V lost 2 bases to trimming and J lost 4 bases, with 12 bases between them. This CDR3 region has 14 residues. Germline CDR1 and CDR2: SQVTM and ANQGSEA. As to this clone: The antigen is undetermined.

General observations from the study: Complete responders started with a diversity level that resembled newly diagnosed patients at baseline. Exclusion was the outcome for patients who began nivolumab under 1 year after ASCT.

The sequence was collected from a human donor with classical Hodgkin lymphoma. The gene calls are TRBV29-1 and TRBJ1-3; D perhaps matches TRBD1 (5 bases). Sequencing used peripheral blood mononuclear cells (PBMCs), obtained before the fourth cycle of nivolumab. The CDR3: CSVETAGRGNTIYF. In nucleotides, the CDR3 is TGCAGCGTTGAAACGGCAGGGCGAGGAAACACCATATATTTT. Variable domain in full (rest from reference TRBV29-1 and TRBJ1-3): SAVISQKPSRDICQRGTSLTIQCQVDSQVTMMFWYRQQPGQSLTLIATANQGSEATYESGFVIDKFPISRPNLTFSTLTVSNMSPEDSSIYLCSVETAGRGNTIYFGEGSWLTVV.